This T cell receptor beta chain was sequenced for a study of human T cells and chemical hapten exposure. Across the study: For sensitization, 2% DPC was applied to a 2 cm by 2 cm patch of upper inner arm skin. Upper back patch tests used 0.01% DPC, scored after 6 days. Study findings and constraints: Counts of expanded TCRs (at PT1) showed a positive correlation with patch test score.

MiXCR was run by TCRdb on the RACE reads, yielding one entry per CDR3 protein. The sample has 380,000 or so distinct CDR3 sequences, about 5% seen once. Time point in this sample: pre-sensitization, week 0. Treatment meaning: therapeutic diphenylcyclopropenone sensitization with weekly scalp DPC. Every donor had alopecia and was 18 to 70 years old; all were suitable for DPC. This clonotype showed up many times. Its antigen remains unknown. The V gene's germline CDR1 is MDHEN and CDR2 SYDVKM. The CDR3 extends over 16 amino acids. J lost 1 base, V lost 1 base, and 6 bases had no gene match. The rearrangement links TRBV28 to TRBJ1-2, with 7 nucleotides matching TRBD1. The clonotype comes from a woman between 18 and 29 years old with alopecia areata. Some clones in this sample may be carry-over from other donors' samples. Here the sequenced sample was whole blood, taken in connection with sensitization to the hapten diphenylcyclopropenone (DPC). This CDR3 reads CASSLYEAGGNYGYTF. CDR3 DNA sequence: TGTGCCAGCAGTTTATATGAGGCAGGGGGTAACTATGGCTACACCTTC.